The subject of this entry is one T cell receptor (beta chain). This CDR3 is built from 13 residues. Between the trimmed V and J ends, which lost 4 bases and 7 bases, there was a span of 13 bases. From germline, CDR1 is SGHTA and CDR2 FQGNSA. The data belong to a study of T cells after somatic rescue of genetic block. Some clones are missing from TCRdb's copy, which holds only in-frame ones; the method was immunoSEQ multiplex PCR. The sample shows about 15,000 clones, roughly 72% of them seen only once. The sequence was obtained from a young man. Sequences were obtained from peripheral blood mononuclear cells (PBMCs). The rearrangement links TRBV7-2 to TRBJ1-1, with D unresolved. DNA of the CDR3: TGTGCCAGCAGCTCACAAGCCGGTGGTGAAGCTTTCTTT. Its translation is CASSSQAGGEAFF.